These T cell receptor beta chains were read from a single sample in a study of post-analysis software for immune sequencing data. TCRdb called the PCR reads again in MiXCR, with one record for every CDR3 protein. Here the sample spans hundreds of thousands of distinct CDR3 sequences, approximately 53% being singletons. Source material: blood. These receptors all stem from a girl between 10 and 17 years old with multiple sclerosis. The CDR3 runs from the conserved cysteine through the conserved F or W.

CASSPWTGAIVLSGEQYF	TRBV3-1	18	TRBJ2-5
CASSLSQFYEQYF	TRBV5-1	13	TRBJ2-7
CASSLLGTLTDTQYF	TRBV5-1	15	TRBJ2-3
CSARDLKGVYTEAFF	TRBV20-1	15	TRBJ1-1
CASSQRRDRESHGYTF	TRBV4-1	16	TRBJ1-2
CASSLRLAGGADEQFF	TRBV7-3	16	TRBJ2-1
CASAAYGQSLSAAFF	TRBV5-1	15	TRBJ1-1
CASSNTGGPGGNNEQFF	TRBV6-6	17	TRBJ2-1
CASSLSLGTGELFF	TRBV7-3	14	TRBJ2-2
CASSFGWGTETQYF	TRBV5-1	14	NA
CASSYRPGDYEQYF	TRBV6-5	14	NA
CSVKGLAGASEQYF	TRBV29-1	14	NA
CASSAGGLIQQYF	TRBV9	13	TRBJ2-7
CASSIPTGDAETQYF	TRBV7-8	15	TRBJ2-5
CASTRDTKNEKLFF	TRBV25-1	14	TRBJ1-4
CASNAGVAGGGNTEAFF	TRBV12-3/TRBV12-4	17	TRBJ1-1
CASSSQHYNEQFF	TRBV7-3	13	TRBJ2-1
CASSYGPKQYF	TRBV6-5	11	TRBJ2-5
CAILKAGVPTGELFF	TRBV10-3	15	TRBJ2-2
CASSLVGSNYNEQFF	TRBV7-3	15	TRBJ2-1
CASSSGPPRNTEAFF	TRBV7-9	15	TRBJ1-1
CASRVSLGSSYEQYF	TRBV5-1	15	TRBJ2-7
CASSCSAVQETQYF	TRBV5-1	14	TRBJ2-5
CASARLGGSSNQPQHF	TRBV12-3/TRBV12-4	16	TRBJ1-5
CASSSQGLRETQYF	TRBV27	14	TRBJ2-5
CAAGGPYEQYF	TRBV4-1	11	TRBJ2-7
CASSYGDSHSNQPQHF	TRBV6-5	16	TRBJ1-5
CASSMDRGDTQYF	TRBV7-9	13	TRBJ2-3
CASSFMTGGYGYTF	TRBV6-1	14	TRBJ1-2
CASSPYRDKRNEQFF	TRBV3-1	15	TRBJ2-1
CASSLEVSTFF	TRBV12-3/TRBV12-4	11	TRBJ1-1
CAWMRTGVISGANVLTF	TRBV30	17	TRBJ2-6
CASGFSAGLGEQYF	TRBV12-5	14	TRBJ2-7
CSAGLDVGNIQYF	TRBV29-1	13	TRBJ2-4
CASRDTDRGHSSPLHF	TRBV6-1	16	TRBJ1-6
CSVWGGQGHYEQYF	TRBV29-1	14	NA
CAWSKTGVNQPQHF	TRBV30	14	TRBJ1-5
CASSSRTSLHEQFF	TRBV6-5	14	TRBJ2-1
CASSSGTSDIYSYNEQFF	TRBV12-3/TRBV12-4	18	TRBJ2-1
CASSEGGPYEQYF	TRBV25-1	13	TRBJ2-7
CASSYMSGRTEAYEQYF	TRBV6-5	17	TRBJ2-7
CASSQGGLTSYEQYF	TRBV9	15	TRBJ2-7
CASSRGTHQETQYF	TRBV5-1	14	TRBJ2-5
CASSLGQSYYEQYF	TRBV28	14	NA
CASSNDRAGEQYF	TRBV18	13	TRBJ2-7
CASSQVPSASEQYF	TRBV14	14	NA
CATSGRDVTDTQYF	TRBV15	14	TRBJ2-3
CASSLPATGMAPLHF	TRBV27	15	TRBJ1-6
CASSYQGATYGYTF	TRBV7-9	14	TRBJ1-2
CASSFGTSYNEQFF	TRBV5-1	14	TRBJ2-1